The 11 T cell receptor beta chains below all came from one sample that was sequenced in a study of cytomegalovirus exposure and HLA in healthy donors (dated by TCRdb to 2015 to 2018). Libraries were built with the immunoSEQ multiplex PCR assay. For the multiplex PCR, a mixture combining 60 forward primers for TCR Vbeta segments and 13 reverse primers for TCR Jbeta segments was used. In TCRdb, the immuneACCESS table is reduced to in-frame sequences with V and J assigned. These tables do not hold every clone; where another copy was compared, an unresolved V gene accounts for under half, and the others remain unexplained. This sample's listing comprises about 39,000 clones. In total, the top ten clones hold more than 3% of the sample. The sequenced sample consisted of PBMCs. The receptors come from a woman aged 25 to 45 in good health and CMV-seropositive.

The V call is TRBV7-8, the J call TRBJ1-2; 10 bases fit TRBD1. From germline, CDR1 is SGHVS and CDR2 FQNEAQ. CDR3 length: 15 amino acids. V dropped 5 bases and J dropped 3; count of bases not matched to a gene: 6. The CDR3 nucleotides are TGTGCCAGCAGCCCAATGACAGGGGGCTACTATGGCTACACCTTC. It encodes CASSPMTGGYYGYTF.

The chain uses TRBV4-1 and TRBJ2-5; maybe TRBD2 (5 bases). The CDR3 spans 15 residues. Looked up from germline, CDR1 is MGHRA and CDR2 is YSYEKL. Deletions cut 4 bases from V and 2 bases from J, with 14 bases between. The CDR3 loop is CASSPPHGVQETQYF. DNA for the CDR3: TGCGCCAGCAGCCCCCCCCACGGGGTACAAGAGACCCAGTACTTC.

The CDR3 DNA reads as TGCAGCGTTGGGTACAGGGGGGAGGCTGAAGCTTTCTTT. Translating gives CSVGYRGEAEAFF. The chain is built from TRBV29-1 and TRBJ1-1; 8 bases map to TRBD1. The CDR3 consists of 13 residues. Germline trimming cut 4 bases from V and 6 bases from J; bases unmatched to any gene: 7. Germline values: CDR1 SQVTM, CDR2 ANQGSEA.

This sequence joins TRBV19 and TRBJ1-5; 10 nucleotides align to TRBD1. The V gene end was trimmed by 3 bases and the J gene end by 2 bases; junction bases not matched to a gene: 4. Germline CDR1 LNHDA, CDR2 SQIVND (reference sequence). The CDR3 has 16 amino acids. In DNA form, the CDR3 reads TGTGCCAGTAGTATTGGGGGGACAGGGGGCAATCAGCCCCAGCATTTT. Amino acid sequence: CASSIGGTGGNQPQHF.

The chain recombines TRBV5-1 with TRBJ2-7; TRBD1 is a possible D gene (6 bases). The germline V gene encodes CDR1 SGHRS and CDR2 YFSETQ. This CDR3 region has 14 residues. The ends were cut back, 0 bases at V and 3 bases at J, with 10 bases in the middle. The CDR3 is CASSLDVRGYEQYF. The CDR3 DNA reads TGCGCCAGCAGCTTGGACGTCAGGGGCTACGAGCAGTACTTC.

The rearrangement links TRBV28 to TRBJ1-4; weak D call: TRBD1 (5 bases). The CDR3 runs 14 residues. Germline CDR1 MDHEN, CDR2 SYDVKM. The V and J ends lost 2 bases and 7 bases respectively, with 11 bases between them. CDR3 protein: CASSLRGLGEKLFF. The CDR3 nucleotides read TGTGCCAGCAGTTTACGGGGGTTGGGTGAAAAACTGTTTTTT.

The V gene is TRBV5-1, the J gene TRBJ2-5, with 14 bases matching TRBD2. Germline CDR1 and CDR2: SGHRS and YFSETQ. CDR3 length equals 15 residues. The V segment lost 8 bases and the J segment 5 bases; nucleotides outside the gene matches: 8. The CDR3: CASRPGLAGAETQYF. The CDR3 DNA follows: TGCGCCAGTCGACCGGGACTAGCGGGGGCGGAGACCCAGTACTTC.

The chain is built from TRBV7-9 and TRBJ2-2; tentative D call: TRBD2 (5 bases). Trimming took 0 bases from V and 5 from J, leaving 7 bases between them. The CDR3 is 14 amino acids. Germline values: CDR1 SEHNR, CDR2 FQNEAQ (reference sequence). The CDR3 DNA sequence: TGTGCCAGCAGCTTAGCCCGGACTACCGGGGAGCTGTTTTTT. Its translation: CASSLARTTGELFF. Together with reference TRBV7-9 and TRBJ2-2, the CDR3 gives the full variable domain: DTGVSQNPRHKITKRGQNVTFRCDPISEHNRLYWYRQTLGQGPEFLTYFQNEAQLEKSRLLSDRFSAERPKGSFSTLEIQRTEQGDSAMYLCASSLARTTGELFFGEGSRLTVL.

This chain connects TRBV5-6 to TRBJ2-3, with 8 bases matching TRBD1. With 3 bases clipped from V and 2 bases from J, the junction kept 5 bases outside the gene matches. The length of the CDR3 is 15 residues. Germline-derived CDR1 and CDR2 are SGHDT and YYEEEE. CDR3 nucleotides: TGTGCCAGCAGCTCACAGGGGGATGTCACAGATACGCAGTATTTT. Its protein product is CASSSQGDVTDTQYF.

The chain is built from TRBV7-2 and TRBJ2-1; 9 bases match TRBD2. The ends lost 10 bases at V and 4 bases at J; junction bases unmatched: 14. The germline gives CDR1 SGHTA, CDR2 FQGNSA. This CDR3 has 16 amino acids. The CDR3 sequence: CATSPGWRGGYNEQFF. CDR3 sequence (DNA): TGTGCCACCTCCCCCGGGTGGCGGGGGGGATACAATGAGCAGTTCTTC.

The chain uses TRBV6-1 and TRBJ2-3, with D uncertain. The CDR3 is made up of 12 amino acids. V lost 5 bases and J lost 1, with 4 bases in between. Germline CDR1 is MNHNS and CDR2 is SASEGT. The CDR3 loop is CASSRGTDTQYF. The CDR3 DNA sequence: TGTGCCAGCAGTAGAGGCACAGATACGCAGTATTTT.